This TCR beta chain originates from a study of T cells in Graves' hyperthyroidism and ophthalmopathy. RNA transcripts yielded amplified TCR beta CDR3 regions. The primer set for the first-round RT-PCR of the TCR CDR3 was HTBI. TCRdb processed the multiplex PCR reads anew with MiXCR; each CDR3 protein has one entry. Seen here are approximately 690,000 distinct CDR3 sequences, 13% to 15% observed once, and the top ten hold around 12%. This clonotype was found many times. CDR1 and CDR2 (germline): ENHRY, SYGVKD. There are 16 residues in the CDR3. Trimming took 8 bases from V and 5 from J; bases not matched to a gene: 14.

The sequenced sample consisted of blood. The receptor's source is a woman in her forties or fifties with Graves' ophthalmopathy. J is TRBJ2-3 and V is TRBV10-3; 9 bases line up with TRBD2. CDR3: CAISAGQAGGEDTQYF. The CDR3 DNA reads as TGTGCCATCTCCGCCGGACAAGCGGGAGGTGAAGATACGCAGTATTTT.